Following are 21 T cell receptor beta chains from one sample sequenced in a study of cytomegalovirus exposure and HLA in healthy donors. Researchers ran the PCR with 60 Vbeta and 13 Jbeta primers. Libraries were prepared by immunoSEQ multiplex PCR; TCRdb keeps only in-frame clonotypes and omits some of them. The sample records roughly 110,000 clones, about 76% being singletons. Material for sequencing was PBMCs. These TCRs come from a man younger than 45 in good health and CMV-seropositive.

This clone has just a few counts. The chain joins TRBV7-9 to TRBJ1-1; 9 bases fit TRBD1. The ends lost 5 bases at V and 3 bases at J; junction bases unmatched: 4. The CDR3 runs to 14 residues. Germline V gene lookup returns CDR1 SEHNR and CDR2 FQNEAQ (reference sequence). The CDR3 loop is CASSLQGADTEAFF. The CDR3 region has the DNA TGTGCCAGCAGCCTACAGGGGGCCGACACTGAAGCTTTCTTT.

This chain links TRBV6-5 with TRBJ2-7, with TRBD2 identical over 7 bases. Germline lookup yields CDR1 MNHEY and CDR2 SVGAGI. V gave up 4 bases and J gave up 2 bases; unmatched junction bases: 5. CDR3 size: 14 residues. CDR3 bases: TGTGCCAGCAGTTTGGAGGGGACTACCTACGAGCAGTACTTC. As protein: CASSLEGTTYEQYF.

V usage is TRBV5-1 and J usage is TRBJ2-1; no reliable D call. V was cut by 0 bases and J by 8 bases, with 15 bases left in between. Germline V gene data show CDR1 as SGHRS and CDR2 as YFSETQ. The CDR3 loop spans 15 amino acids. CDR3 bases: TGCGCCAGCAGCTTGGTTCCAGGTCAATTGGATGAGCAGTTCTTC. Translation gives CASSLVPGQLDEQFF.

The chain joins TRBV4-1 to TRBJ2-3; the D gene is possibly TRBD2 (5 bases). CDR1 and CDR2 from the germline V gene are MGHRA and YSYEKL. Deletions cut 0 bases from V and 0 bases from J, with 7 bases between. The CDR3 is 15 residues long. In DNA form, the CDR3 reads TGCGCCAGCAGCCAAGAGGCGGGCAGCACAGATACGCAGTATTTT. Its protein product is CASSQEAGSTDTQYF.

CDR3 in amino acids: CASSPTLAGGPSGEQFF. The CDR3 nucleotides read TGTGCCAGTAGTCCCACTCTCGCGGGGGGGCCGAGCGGTGAGCAGTTCTTC. J is TRBJ2-1 and V is TRBV19; 9 bases match TRBD2. Germline V gives CDR1 LNHDA, CDR2 SQIVND (reference sequence). The CDR3 has 17 residues. The V and J ends lost 5 bases and 9 bases, in that order; junction bases with no gene match: 17.

The chain carries TRBV6-1 and TRBJ2-7; weak D call: TRBD2 (6 bases). The germline V and J ends were trimmed by 2 bases and 4 bases, with 15 bases remaining between them. Germline V gene data show CDR1 as MNHNS and CDR2 as SASEGT. CDR3 length: 15 amino acids. The CDR3 here is CASSERDSYLYEQYF. The DNA of the CDR3 is TGTGCCAGCAGTGAACGGGACTCTTACCTTTACGAGCAGTACTTC.

This clone was recorded a few times. The V and J genes are TRBV28 and TRBJ2-1; D unclear. Trimming took 6 bases from V and 6 from J, leaving 9 bases between them. CDR3 length: 12 amino acids. The germline gives CDR1 MDHEN, CDR2 SYDVKM. CDR3 nucleotides: TGTGCCAGCAGATCCAGTACCAATGAGCAGTTCTTC. This gives the protein CASRSSTNEQFF.

The V gene is TRBV29-1, the J gene TRBJ1-2; TRBD1 agrees at 11 bases. Losses at the gene ends were 1 base for V and 9 bases for J; bases not matched to a gene: 7. The CDR3 has 14 residues. Germline V lookup: CDR1 SQVTM, CDR2 ANQGSEA. CDR3 amino acids: CSVEGPDRGRSYTF. The CDR3 DNA is TGCAGCGTTGAAGGCCCGGACAGGGGGCGTAGCTACACCTTC.

This clone has a single count. The chain links TRBV15 to TRBJ2-3, with 10 nucleotides matching TRBD2. Germline V CDR1 and CDR2: LNHNV, YYDKDF (reference sequence). The CDR3 is made up of 16 amino acids. After removal of 1 base from V and 1 base from J, the junction contained 2 bases not matched to a gene. The CDR3 protein is CATSRALAGGTDTQYF. The CDR3 bases are TGTGCCACCAGCAGAGCCCTAGCGGGGGGCACAGATACGCAGTATTTT.

V usage is TRBV19 and J usage is TRBJ1-5; 10 bases map to TRBD1. Germline V gives CDR1 LNHDA, CDR2 SQIVND (reference sequence). Unmatched junction bases numbered 7, after V lost 7 bases and J lost 4 bases. This CDR3 spans 15 amino acids. In DNA form, the CDR3 reads TGTGCCAGTACCACCGCGGGACAGGGGAATCAGCCCCAGCATTTT. The encoded protein is CASTTAGQGNQPQHF.

This clone turned up a few times. Distinct nucleotide sequences in the sample also encode this CDR3. CDR3 nucleotide sequence: TGCGCCAGCAGGCAGGGGGACCAGCCCCAGCATTTT. Residues: CASRQGDQPQHF. This rearrangement joins TRBV10-2 to TRBJ1-5; 7 bases are a match to TRBD1. The CDR3 is 12 amino acids. CDR1 is WSHSY and CDR2 is SAAADI in the germline V gene. The ends lost 6 bases at V and 7 bases at J; junction bases unmatched: 3.

V is TRBV11-2 and J is TRBJ1-4; TRBD1 matches 8 bases. Germline V lookup: CDR1 SGHAT, CDR2 FQNNGV. J gave up 5 bases and V 2 bases, and 1 base lay outside the gene matches. This CDR3 comprises 14 residues. CDR3 residues: CASSLNRGNEKLFF. The CDR3 bases are TGTGCCAGCAGCTTAAACAGGGGGAATGAAAAACTGTTTTTT.

This clone was seen a handful of times. The V and J genes are TRBV2 and TRBJ1-1, with D unresolved. CDR3 length: 13 residues. Trimming stripped 4 bases from V and 0 bases from J, with 6 bases between. Germline V gives CDR1 SNHLY, CDR2 FYNNEI. The chain's CDR3 is CASSVQMNTEAFF. The CDR3 nucleotides read TGTGCCAGCAGTGTACAGATGAACACTGAAGCTTTCTTT.

The chain combines TRBV5-1 with TRBJ2-3; unclear D gene. This CDR3 comprises 13 residues. V lost 3 bases and J 5 bases, leaving 10 bases between the germline ends. The V gene's germline CDR1 is SGHRS and CDR2 YFSETQ. In nucleotides, the CDR3 is TGCGCCAGCAGCTCGTACTTTGGAGATACGCAGTATTTT. It specifies CASSSYFGDTQYF.

The V and J genes are TRBV9 and TRBJ2-1; no firm D call. Germline CDR1 is SGDLS and CDR2 is YYNGEE. This CDR3 has 15 residues. V lost 0 bases and J lost 6, with 13 bases in between. CDR3 amino acids: CASSVVVVGINEQFF. CDR3 nucleotides: TGTGCCAGCAGCGTAGTTGTGGTGGGCATCAATGAGCAGTTCTTC.

The V gene is TRBV5-5, the J gene TRBJ2-1; 11 nucleotides line up with TRBD2. The V and J ends lost 0 bases and 4 bases, in that order; junction bases with no gene match: 3. CDR3 length: 16 residues. Germline CDR1 SGHKS, CDR2 YYEKEE (reference sequence). In DNA form, the CDR3 reads TGTGCCAGCAGCTTGGAGACTAGCGGGAATTACAATGAGCAGTTCTTC. This gives the protein CASSLETSGNYNEQFF.

The chain employs TRBV2 and TRBJ1-1; 7 nucleotides match TRBD1. CDR1 and CDR2 from the germline V gene are SNHLY and FYNNEI. CDR3 length: 15 residues. J was trimmed by 5 bases and V by 6 bases; bases with no gene match: 12. CDR3: CASRARGGEGTEAFF. The DNA of the CDR3 is TGTGCCAGCAGGGCCCGAGGGGGCGAAGGAACTGAAGCTTTCTTT.

The chain is built from TRBV30 and TRBJ1-1; the D gene is possibly TRBD1 (6 bases). CDR1 and CDR2 (germline): GTSNPN, SVGIG (reference sequence). The CDR3 consists of 14 residues. Trimming took 1 base from V and 5 from J, leaving 14 bases between them. CDR3 sequence (DNA): TGTGCCTGGAGTGACCAGGGGTTTTGGACTGAAGCTTTCTTT. Translated: CAWSDQGFWTEAFF. Looking up the rest from reference TRBV30 and TRBJ1-1 gives the full variable domain: SQTIHQWPATLVQPVGSPLSLECTVEGTSNPNLYWYRQAAGRGLQLLFYSVGIGQISSEVPQNLSASRPQDRQFILSSKKLLLSDSGFYLCAWSDQGFWTEAFFGQGTRLTVV.

V is TRBV6-6 and J is TRBJ2-1; 7 bases align to TRBD1. Germline CDR1 is MNHNY and CDR2 is SVGAGI (reference sequence). This CDR3 has 13 residues. V trimming: 7 bases; J trimming: 9 bases; junction bases outside the gene matches: 9. The CDR3 is CASKTGVRSEQFF. The CDR3 nucleotides read TGTGCCAGCAAAACAGGGGTCAGAAGTGAGCAGTTCTTC.

The V gene is TRBV6-5, the J gene TRBJ2-7, with 10 nucleotides matching TRBD1. Germline V gene sequence: CDR1 MNHEY, CDR2 SVGAGI. The length of the CDR3 is 14 residues. After removal of 5 bases from V and 3 bases from J, the junction contained 4 bases not matched to a gene. In DNA, the CDR3 is TGTGCCAGCAGTGGCGGGACAGGGGACTACGAGCAGTACTTC. Protein product: CASSGGTGDYEQYF.

By proportion, this clone is medium-sized. The chain is built from TRBV10-3 and TRBJ1-6, with 8 bases matching TRBD1. The CDR3 extends over 14 amino acids. The junction had 3 bases not matched to a gene; V was cut back by 6 bases and J by 5 bases. CDR1 is ENHRY, CDR2 SYGVKD, per germline. CDR3 nucleotide sequence: TGTGCCATCAGCCGGGGACAGGATAATTCACCCCTCCACTTT. This translates into CAISRGQDNSPLHF.